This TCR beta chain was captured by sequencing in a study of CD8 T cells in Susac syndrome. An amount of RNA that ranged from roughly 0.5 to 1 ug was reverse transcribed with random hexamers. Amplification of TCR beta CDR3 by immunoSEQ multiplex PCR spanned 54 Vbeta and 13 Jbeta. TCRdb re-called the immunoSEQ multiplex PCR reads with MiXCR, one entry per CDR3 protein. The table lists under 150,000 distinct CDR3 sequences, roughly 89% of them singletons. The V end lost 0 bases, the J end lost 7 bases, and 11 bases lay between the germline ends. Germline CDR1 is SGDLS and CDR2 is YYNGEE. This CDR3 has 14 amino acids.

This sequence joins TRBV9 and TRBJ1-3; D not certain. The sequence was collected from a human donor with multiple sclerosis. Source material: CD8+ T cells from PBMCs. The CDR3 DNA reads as TGTGCCAGCAGCGTAGTTGGGGAATTTAACACCATATATTTT. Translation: CASSVVGEFNTIYF.